The clone carrying this TCR beta chain appeared a few times. The antigen is undetermined. The entry originates in a study of blood T cells in healthy people across ages. Study-level findings and limits: Higher diversity, along with more naive CD4+ cells, distinguished long-lived donors from aged donors.

Primed by a sample-barcoded 5' primer and a J-beta primer mix, a second PCR proceeded for about 7 to 11 cycles. Each cDNA molecule was tagged by a template-switch adaptor that had 12 random nucleotides. Each sample yielded at least 3 million CDR3-containing paired-end reads. A single record per CDR3 protein comes from TCRdb applying MiXCR to the 5' RACE reads. The sample includes about 1 million distinct CDR3 sequences, 45% of them seen just once. V lost 0 bases, J lost 2 bases, and 10 bases lay in between. This CDR3 region has 15 residues. CDR1 is SGDLS and CDR2 is YYNGEE in the germline V gene. This rearrangement joins TRBV9 to TRBJ2-3; the D gene is possibly TRBD2 (5 bases). This receptor was obtained from a woman aged 55 to 70 in good health. Sequencing was done on a sample of blood. The CDR3, as DNA: TGTGCCAGCAGCGTAGTTGAGGGTTCCACAGATACGCAGTATTTT. This translates into CASSVVEGSTDTQYF.